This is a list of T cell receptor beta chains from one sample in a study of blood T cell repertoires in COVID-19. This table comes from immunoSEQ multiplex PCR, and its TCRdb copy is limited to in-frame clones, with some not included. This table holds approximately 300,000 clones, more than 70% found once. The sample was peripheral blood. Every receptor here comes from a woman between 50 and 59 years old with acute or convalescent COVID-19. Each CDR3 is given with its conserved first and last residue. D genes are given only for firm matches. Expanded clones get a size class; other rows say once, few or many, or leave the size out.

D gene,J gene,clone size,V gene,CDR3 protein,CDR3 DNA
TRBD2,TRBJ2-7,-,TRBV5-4,CASSGTSGREEQYF,TGTGCCAGCAGCGGGACTAGCGGGAGAGAAGAGCAGTACTTC
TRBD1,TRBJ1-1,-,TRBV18,CASSPWQGADTEAFF,TGTGCCAGCTCACCATGGCAGGGGGCTGACACTGAAGCTTTCTTT
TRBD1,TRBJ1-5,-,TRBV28,CASSPILAGGRVQPQHF,TGTGCCAGCAGTCCAATCCTTGCAGGGGGAAGGGTCCAGCCCCAGCATTTT
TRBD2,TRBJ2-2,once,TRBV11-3,CASSEVGGTGELFF,TGTGCCAGCAGCGAGGTCGGGGGGACCGGGGAGCTGTTTTTT
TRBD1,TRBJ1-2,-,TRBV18,CASSPPGQGALDGYTF,TGTGCCAGCTCACCACCGGGACAGGGGGCGCTTGATGGCTACACCTTC
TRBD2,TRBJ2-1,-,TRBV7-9,CASSLERGYNEQFF,TGTGCCAGCAGCTTAGAGCGGGGCTACAATGAGCAGTTCTTC
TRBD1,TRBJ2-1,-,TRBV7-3,CASSLRTGAYNEQFF,TGTGCCAGCAGCTTGAGGACAGGGGCCTACAATGAGCAGTTCTTC
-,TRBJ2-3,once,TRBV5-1,CASTVDSATDTQYF,TGCGCCAGCACGGTAGACAGCGCTACAGATACGCAGTATTTT
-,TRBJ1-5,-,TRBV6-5,CASSKQQNLQPQHF,TGTGCCAGCAGTAAACAGCAAAACCTACAGCCCCAGCATTTT
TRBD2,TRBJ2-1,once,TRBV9,CASSLSAGVTNEQFF,TGTGCCAGCAGCCTTTCAGCGGGGGTAACGAATGAGCAGTTCTTC
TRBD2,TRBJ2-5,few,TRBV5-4,CATGTTQETQYF,TGTGCCACTGGGACTACACAAGAGACCCAGTACTTC
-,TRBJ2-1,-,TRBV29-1,CSVDVEDRPSWDEQFF,TGCAGCGTTGACGTGGAGGACAGACCTTCTTGGGATGAGCAGTTCTTC
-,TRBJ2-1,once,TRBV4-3,CASSPRTGDEQFF,TGCGCCAGCAGCCCGAGGACTGGCGATGAGCAGTTCTTC
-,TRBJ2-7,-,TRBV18,CASSPNTNPSEQYF,TGTGCCAGCTCACCAAACACGAATCCCTCCGAGCAGTACTTC
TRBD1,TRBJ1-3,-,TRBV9,CASSVGTGVGNTIYF,TGTGCCAGCAGCGTAGGGACAGGGGTTGGAAACACCATATATTTT
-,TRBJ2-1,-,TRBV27,CASGPSSYNEQFF,TGTGCCAGCGGTCCGAGCTCCTACAATGAGCAGTTCTTC
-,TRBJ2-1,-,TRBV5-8,CASRLQGSEIDEQFF,TGTGCCAGCAGATTGCAGGGGTCGGAAATAGATGAGCAGTTCTTC
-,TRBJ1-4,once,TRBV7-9,CASSYPSTTNEKLFF,TGTGCCAGCAGCTATCCAAGCACAACTAATGAAAAACTGTTTTTT